One sample yielded the 17 T cell receptor beta chains listed below, sequenced in a study of early T cells in non-severe SARS-CoV-2 infection. TCRdb independently ran MiXCR on the 5' RACE reads; one entry per CDR3 protein. The sample contains 50,000 to 60,000 distinct CDR3 sequences, around 10% of which appear only once. Sample: whole blood. All receptors come from an adult who was a healthcare worker with PCR-confirmed SARS-CoV-2 infection or an uninfected control (not recorded which).

This clonotype was counted at least ten times. The CDR3 coding sequence is TGTGCCAGCAGCCTGACTAGCGGGAGAGGTCGGAGTACGCAGTATTTT. Its translation: CASSLTSGRGRSTQYF. The chain carries TRBV11-2 and TRBJ2-3; 12 bases fit TRBD2. In germline, CDR1 is SGHAT, CDR2 FQNNGV. The trim removed 5 bases at V and 8 bases at J, leaving 11 bases unmatched. The CDR3 runs 16 residues.

The J gene is TRBJ1-4, the V gene TRBV27, with D possibly matching TRBD1 (5 bases). Germline CDR1 is MNHEY and CDR2 is SMNVEV (reference sequence). CDR3 length equals 14 residues. The V gene lost 5 bases and the J gene lost 3 bases, with 10 bases spanning the gap. The CDR3 protein is CASSLTDPNEKLFF. Here the CDR3 DNA reads TGTGCCAGCAGTCTGACAGACCCTAATGAAAAACTGTTTTTT. Full variable domain (remainder filled in from reference TRBV27 and TRBJ1-4): EAQVTQNPRYLITVTGKKLTVTCSQNMNHEYMSWYRQDPGLGLRQIYYSMNVEVTDKGDVPEGYKVSRKEKRNFPLILESPSPNQTSLYFCASSLTDPNEKLFFGSGTQLSVL.

This chain connects TRBV9 to TRBJ2-1, with D perhaps matching TRBD2 (6 bases). There are 14 residues in the CDR3. Germline V gene sequence: CDR1 SGDLS, CDR2 YYNGEE. The V end was cut by 0 bases, the J end by 6 bases, with 10 bases between. The CDR3 nucleotides read TGTGCCAGCAGCGTAGAGGTTAGCGGCAATGAGCAGTTCTTC. Its translation: CASSVEVSGNEQFF.

The chain joins TRBV6-5 to TRBJ2-3; D gene uncertain. Germline loops: CDR1 MNHEY, CDR2 SVGAGI. The CDR3 covers 14 residues. V lost 4 bases, J lost 4 bases, and 12 bases lay in between. In DNA form, the CDR3 reads TGTGCCAGCAGTTTCGGGCCTTTCTCAGATACGCAGTATTTT. This translates into CASSFGPFSDTQYF.

The table lists this clonotype with many counts. The chain has TRBV7-9 and TRBJ2-5; D gene ambiguous. CDR1 is SEHNR, CDR2 FQNEAQ, per germline (reference sequence). Trimming shortened V by 3 bases and J by 7 bases, and 18 bases separated the two germline ends. The CDR3 covers 15 residues. CDR3 residues: CASSLGNYQDGTQYF. The CDR3 DNA follows: TGTGCCAGCAGCTTGGGGAACTATCAAGATGGGACCCAGTACTTC.

The chain employs TRBV6-1 and TRBJ2-2, with D possibly matching TRBD2 (5 bases). CDR1 is MNHNS, CDR2 SASEGT, per germline. Trimming removed 1 base at V and 5 bases at J, with 14 bases between. The CDR3 contains 16 residues. CDR3 sequence reads: CASSEVIAPTTGELFF. DNA for the CDR3: TGTGCCAGCAGTGAAGTCATAGCGCCAACAACCGGGGAGCTGTTTTTT.

The chain joins TRBV2 to TRBJ2-2; possible D gene TRBD1, 6 bases. This CDR3 is 15 amino acids long. CDR1 and CDR2 (germline): SNHLY, FYNNEI. V lost 6 bases and J lost 3, with 14 bases in between. The CDR3 DNA reads as TGTGCCAGCAGAATAGGGGACACCCACACCGGGGAGCTGTTTTTT. Protein: CASRIGDTHTGELFF.

The chain has TRBV2 and TRBJ2-2; D unresolved. Germline lookup yields CDR1 SNHLY and CDR2 FYNNEI. The CDR3 spans 13 residues. The V end was cut by 6 bases, the J end by 4 bases, with 9 bases between. In DNA form, the CDR3 reads TGTGCCAGCAGGCTTAAAAGCACCGGGGAGCTGTTTTTT. The encoded protein is CASRLKSTGELFF.

This clonotype was counted between two and nine times. This sequence joins TRBV4-1 and TRBJ2-3; TRBD1 or TRBD2 may be the D gene (6 bases each). There are 14 residues in the CDR3. Germline CDR1 and CDR2: MGHRA and YSYEKL. V lost 6 bases and J lost 0, with 10 bases in between. The CDR3 here is CASRQGLSTDTQYF. The CDR3 DNA sequence: TGCGCCAGCAGACAGGGACTTAGCACAGATACGCAGTATTTT.

This clonotype was counted ten times or more. The chain carries TRBV11-3 and TRBJ2-1; D not resolved. Germline-derived CDR1 and CDR2 are SGHNT and YENEEA. There are 15 residues in the CDR3. The V end was cut by 2 bases, the J end by 0 bases, with 8 bases between. The CDR3 DNA is TGTGCCAGCAGCTTATATCAGAGCTCCTACAATGAGCAGTTCTTC. Protein: CASSLYQSSYNEQFF.

The chain recombines TRBV29-1 with TRBJ2-7; D is perhaps TRBD1 (7 bases). Germline loops: CDR1 SQVTM, CDR2 ANQGSEA. V was cut by 7 bases and J by 7 bases, with 17 bases left in between. The CDR3 extends over 12 amino acids. CDR3 DNA sequence: TGCAGCGGGAGGCCAGGGGGAGGTGAGCAGTACTTC. Protein product: CSGRPGGGEQYF.

The chain couples TRBV21-1 to TRBJ2-7; the table's D call, TRBD2, was not checked against the DNA. TRBV21-1 is shown as a pseudogene. This CDR3 is built from 13 residues. CDR3 amino acids: CATGRGPFYEQYF. The CDR3, as DNA: TGTGCCACGGGCCGCGGGCCCTTCTACGAGCAGTACTTC.

This clonotype was seen a handful of times. The chain carries TRBV12-3 or TRBV12-4 and TRBJ2-1; TRBD2 matches at 10 bases. There are 16 residues in the CDR3. The V segment lost 3 bases and the J segment 2 bases; nucleotides outside the gene matches: 4. The CDR3 loop is CASSLILAGAYNEQFF. The CDR3 DNA reads as TGTGCCAGCAGTTTGATCCTAGCGGGGGCCTACAATGAGCAGTTCTTC.

J is TRBJ1-5 and V is TRBV2; TRBD1 is a possible D gene (5 bases). Germline V gene sequence: CDR1 SNHLY, CDR2 FYNNEI. This CDR3 comprises 15 residues. Trimming removed 4 bases from V and 4 bases from J, with 14 bases in between. The CDR3 region has the DNA TGTGCCAGCAGTGCCACTTCGGGGGAAAATCAGCCCCAGCATTTT. It translates to CASSATSGENQPQHF. Complete variable domain (other parts from reference TRBV2 and TRBJ1-5): EPEVTQTPSHQVTQMGQEVILRCVPISNHLYFYWYRQILGQKVEFLVSFYNNEISEKSEIFDDQFSVERPDGSNFTLKIRSTKLEDSAMYFCASSATSGENQPQHFGDGTRLSIL.

The chain combines TRBV5-5 with TRBJ2-1; D not resolved. There are 15 residues in the CDR3. Trimming removed 4 bases from V and 0 bases from J, with 11 bases in between. Germline V gene sequence: CDR1 SGHKS, CDR2 YYEKEE (reference sequence). The CDR3 protein is CASSQSVGSYNEQFF. The DNA of the CDR3 is TGTGCCAGCAGCCAGAGTGTGGGCTCCTACAATGAGCAGTTCTTC.

V and J are TRBV3-1 and TRBJ1-4; 9 positions agree with TRBD1. J lost 0 bases, V lost 3 bases, and 2 bases had no gene match. Germline V gene lookup returns CDR1 LGHDT and CDR2 YNNKEL (reference sequence). The CDR3 contains 16 residues. The CDR3 DNA reads as TGTGCCAGCAGCCATAGGGACAGGGCAACTAATGAAAAACTGTTTTTT. This translates into CASSHRDRATNEKLFF.

For the CDR3, the DNA is TGTGCCAGCAGCTTACCCCCGCGACTAGCGGGGGTGGCGGATGAGCAGTTCTTC. Protein sequence: CASSLPPRLAGVADEQFF. The chain joins TRBV7-9 to TRBJ2-1; 12 bases map to TRBD2. The CDR3 has 18 amino acids. Germline CDR1 SEHNR, CDR2 FQNEAQ (reference sequence). The J segment lost 8 bases and the V segment lost 2 bases, leaving 13 bases of the junction unmatched.